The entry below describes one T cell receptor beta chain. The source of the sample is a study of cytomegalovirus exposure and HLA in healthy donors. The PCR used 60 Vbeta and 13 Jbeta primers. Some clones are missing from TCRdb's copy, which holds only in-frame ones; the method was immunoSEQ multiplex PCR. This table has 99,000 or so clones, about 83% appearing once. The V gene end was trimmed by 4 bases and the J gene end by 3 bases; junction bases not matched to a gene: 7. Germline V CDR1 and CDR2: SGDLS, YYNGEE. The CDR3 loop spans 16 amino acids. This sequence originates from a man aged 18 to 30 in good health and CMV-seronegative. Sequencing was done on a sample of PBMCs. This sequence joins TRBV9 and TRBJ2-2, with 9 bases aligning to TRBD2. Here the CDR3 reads CASSPRLAADTGELFF. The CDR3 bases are TGTGCCAGCAGCCCCCGACTAGCGGCAGACACCGGGGAGCTGTTTTTT.